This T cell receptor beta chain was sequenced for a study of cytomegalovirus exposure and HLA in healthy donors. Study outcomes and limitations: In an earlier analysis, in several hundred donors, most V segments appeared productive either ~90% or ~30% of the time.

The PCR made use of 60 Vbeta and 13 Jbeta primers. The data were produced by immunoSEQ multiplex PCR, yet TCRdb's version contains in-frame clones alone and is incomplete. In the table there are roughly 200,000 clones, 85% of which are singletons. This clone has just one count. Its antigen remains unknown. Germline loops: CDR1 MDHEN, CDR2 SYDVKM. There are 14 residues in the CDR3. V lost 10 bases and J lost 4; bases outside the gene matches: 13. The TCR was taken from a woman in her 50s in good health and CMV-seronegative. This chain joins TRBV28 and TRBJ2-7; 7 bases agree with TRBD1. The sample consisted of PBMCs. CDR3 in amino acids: CATIPEGAWYEQYF. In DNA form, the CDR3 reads TGTGCCACCATCCCAGAGGGGGCTTGGTACGAGCAGTACTTC.